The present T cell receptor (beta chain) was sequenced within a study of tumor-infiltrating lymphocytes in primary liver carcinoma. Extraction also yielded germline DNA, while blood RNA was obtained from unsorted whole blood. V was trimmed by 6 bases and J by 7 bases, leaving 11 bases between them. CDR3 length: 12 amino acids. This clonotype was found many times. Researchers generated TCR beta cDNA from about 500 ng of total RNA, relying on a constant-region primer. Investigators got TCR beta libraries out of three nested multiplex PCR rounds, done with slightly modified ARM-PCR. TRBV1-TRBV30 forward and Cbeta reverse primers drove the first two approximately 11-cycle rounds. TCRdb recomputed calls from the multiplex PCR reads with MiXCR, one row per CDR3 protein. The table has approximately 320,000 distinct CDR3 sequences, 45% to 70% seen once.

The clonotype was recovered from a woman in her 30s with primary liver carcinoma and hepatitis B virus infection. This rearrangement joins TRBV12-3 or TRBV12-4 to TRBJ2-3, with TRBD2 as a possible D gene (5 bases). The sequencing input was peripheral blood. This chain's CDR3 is CASRLGLYTQYF. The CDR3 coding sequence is TGTGCCAGCAGACTCGGACTTTATACGCAGTATTTT.